This T cell receptor beta chain stems from a study of regulatory T cells in long-lasting Graves disease. To make TCR beta libraries, researchers used iRepertoire HTBI primers and Arm-PCR of CDR3 regions. One entry per CDR3 protein, called by TCRdb with MiXCR from the multiplex PCR reads. The sample contains 420,000 or so distinct CDR3 sequences, 15% to 20% of which appear only once. This clonotype appeared a few times. Time point specified: newly diagnosed GD, antithyroid drugs for less than 3 months. Construction of the TCR library relied on RNA isolated from PBMCs. The same sample was also used in a study of T cells in Graves' hyperthyroidism and ophthalmopathy. That investigation notes: TCR CDR3 underwent first-round RT-PCR with the HTBI primer set.

The TCR comes from a woman in her late teens or twenties with Graves disease. The sample in question was peripheral blood mononuclear cells (PBMCs), obtained at new diagnosis, from a patient treated with antithyroid drugs.

The CDR3 is CATSVGSSYEQYF. The CDR3 DNA is TGTGCCACCAGTGTCGGTAGCTCCTACGAGCAGTACTTC. The chain recombines TRBV24-1 with TRBJ2-7; D unresolved. The ends were cut back, 5 bases at V and 0 bases at J, with 7 bases in the middle. Germline V gives CDR1 KGHDR, CDR2 SFDVKD. The CDR3 is made up of 13 amino acids.